These 23 T cell receptor beta chains came from one sample sequenced in a study of blood T cell repertoires in COVID-19. The table came from immunoSEQ multiplex PCR; TCRdb's copy has only in-frame clones and leaves some out. The data contain about 420,000 clones, approximately 90% of them singletons. What was sequenced was peripheral blood. The receptors were gathered from a man between 18 and 29 years old with COVID-19, enrolled during active disease.

Turning to this clone: This sample also contains other DNA sequences that code for the same CDR3. This rearrangement joins TRBV18 to TRBJ1-4; 7 nucleotides line up with TRBD1. Losses at the gene ends were 5 bases for V and 3 bases for J; bases not matched to a gene: 3. Looked up from germline, CDR1 is KGHSH and CDR2 is LQKENI. The CDR3 sequence is 14 residues long. This chain's CDR3 is CASSRTGPNEKLFF. The CDR3, as DNA: TGTGCCAGCTCAAGGACAGGACCTAATGAAAAACTGTTTTTT.

The CDR3 DNA reads as TGTGCAAGTCGCTTAAGGTCAGGATCCCCGTGCACTGAAGCTTTCTTT. It encodes CASRLRSGSPCTEAFF. The V gene is TRBV12-2, the J gene TRBJ1-1; TRBD1 is the table's D call, not checked against the DNA. TRBV12-2 is noted as a pseudogene. This CDR3 comprises 16 residues.

The chain combines TRBV7-3 with TRBJ2-1, with D possibly TRBD2 on 6 matching bases. This CDR3 region has 14 residues. Germline CDR1 reads SGHTA; CDR2 reads FQGTGA. The V and J ends lost 5 bases and 5 bases respectively, with 13 bases between them. This CDR3 is CASSPGGTNNEQFF. CDR3 DNA: TGTGCCAGCAGCCCTGGCGGGACCAACAATGAGCAGTTCTTC.

The chain employs TRBV9 and TRBJ2-1, with TRBD2 matching 8 bases. CDR1 is SGDLS, CDR2 YYNGEE, per germline. J lost 5 bases, V lost 0 bases, and 4 bases had no gene match. The CDR3 spans 15 residues. The DNA for the CDR3 is TGTGCCAGCAGCGTAGGTAGCGGGATACACAATGAGCAGTTCTTC. As protein: CASSVGSGIHNEQFF.

Only one count was recorded for this clone. The chain recombines TRBV14 with TRBJ2-1, with 10 bases aligning to TRBD1. CDR1 SGHDN and CDR2 FVKESK come from the germline V gene. The junction had 7 bases not matched to a gene; V was cut back by 8 bases and J by 9 bases. The length of the CDR3 is 13 residues. The CDR3 loop is CASGGQGEGEQFF. The CDR3 DNA follows: TGTGCCAGCGGAGGACAGGGGGAGGGTGAGCAGTTCTTC.

Points on this clone: This specimen includes other DNA sequences encoding the same CDR3. The chain couples TRBV7-3 to TRBJ2-1; TRBD2 agrees at 7 bases. The CDR3 is made up of 15 amino acids. With V trimmed by 2 bases and J by 4 bases, 5 bases remained unmatched. Per the germline V gene, CDR1 is SGHTA and CDR2 is FQGTGA. DNA of the CDR3: TGTGCCAGCAGCTTAGGGCTAGCGGAATACAATGAGCAGTTCTTC. Amino acids: CASSLGLAEYNEQFF.

This sequence joins TRBV18 and TRBJ1-1, with D tentatively TRBD1 (6 bases). V was cut by 2 bases and J by 2 bases, with 12 bases left in between. CDR3 size: 15 residues. CDR1 is KGHSH, CDR2 LQKENI, per germline. CDR3 in amino acids: CASSPTLQGNTEAFF. The CDR3, as DNA: TGTGCCAGCTCACCAACCCTACAGGGAAACACTGAAGCTTTCTTT.

The chain uses TRBV27 and TRBJ2-1, with 10 bases that match TRBD2. The CDR3 contains 15 residues. With 5 bases clipped from V and 6 bases from J, the junction kept 7 bases outside the gene matches. Per the germline V gene, CDR1 is MNHEY and CDR2 is SMNVEV (reference sequence). CDR3 loop: CASSTGLAKINEQFF. The CDR3 DNA reads TGTGCCAGCAGTACGGGACTAGCGAAGATCAATGAGCAGTTCTTC.

The V and J genes are TRBV9 and TRBJ2-3, with TRBD2 as a possible D gene (6 bases). CDR3 length: 16 residues. With 0 bases removed from V and 3 bases from J, the gap between germline ends came to 14 bases. Germline CDR1 and CDR2: SGDLS and YYNGEE. CDR3 residues: CASSVEPGAGTDTQYF. CDR3 nucleotide sequence: TGTGCCAGCAGCGTAGAGCCGGGAGCTGGAACAGATACGCAGTATTTT.

This chain connects TRBV12-3 or TRBV12-4 to TRBJ1-2; 7 positions match TRBD1. This CDR3 is 13 amino acids long. J lost 2 bases, V lost 7 bases, and 4 bases had no gene match. The CDR3 DNA reads TGTGCCAGCACCCTGACAGGGAACTATGGCTACACCTTC. As protein: CASTLTGNYGYTF.

The chain is built from TRBV6-1 and TRBJ2-6; 10 nucleotides line up with TRBD1. The CDR3 loop spans 17 amino acids. Germline CDR1 MNHNS, CDR2 SASEGT. Trimming took 3 bases from V and 0 from J; bases not matched to a gene: 2. The CDR3 region has the DNA TGTGCCAGCAGTGACGGACAGGGGGGCTCTGGGGCCAACGTCCTGACTTTC. It yields the protein CASSDGQGGSGANVLTF.

This chain links TRBV28 with TRBJ1-2, with 10 bases fitting TRBD1. CDR3 size: 15 residues. V lost 6 bases and J lost 7; bases outside the gene matches: 11. The germline V gene encodes CDR1 MDHEN and CDR2 SYDVKM. In nucleotides, the CDR3 is TGTGCCAGCAGGAGTATCGGACAGGGGGTTGCTGGCTACACCTTC. Protein sequence: CASRSIGQGVAGYTF.

This clone was found once. CDR3 in amino acids: CASSPEMNTEAFF. CDR3 nucleotide sequence: TGTGCCAGCAGCCCAGAAATGAACACTGAAGCTTTCTTT. The chain carries TRBV9 and TRBJ1-1; no clear D. This CDR3 has 13 amino acids. Trimming took off 4 bases at V and 0 bases at J, with 7 bases between the two ends. Looked up from germline, CDR1 is SGDLS and CDR2 is YYNGEE.

V gene TRBV6-5 combines with J gene TRBJ2-7; 11 bases align to TRBD2. The germline CDR1 and CDR2 sequences are MNHEY and SVGAGI. The CDR3 is 15 amino acids. The V and J ends lost 7 bases and 7 bases, in that order; junction bases with no gene match: 12. DNA of the CDR3: TGTGCCAGCAATAACCAGGGACTAGCGGAGCTGGAGCAGTACTTC. The encoded protein is CASNNQGLAELEQYF.

The chain is built from TRBV7-6 and TRBJ2-2; D might be TRBD2 (6 bases). CDR3 length: 17 amino acids. Germline CDR1 SGHVS, CDR2 FNYEAQ. The ends were cut back, 0 bases at V and 1 base at J, with 12 bases in the middle. CDR3 DNA sequence: TGTGCCAGCAGCTTAGCGTCTGGCGGGGTGAACACCGGGGAGCTGTTTTTT. Translating gives CASSLASGGVNTGELFF.

This clone was detected only a few times. The genes are TRBV5-1 and TRBJ2-1, with 7 nucleotides matching TRBD2. With V trimmed by 0 bases and J by 3 bases, 3 bases remained unmatched. The CDR3 totals 15 residues. Germline-derived CDR1 and CDR2 are SGHRS and YFSETQ. Here the CDR3 reads CASSLEAGVYNEQFF. CDR3 nucleotide sequence: TGCGCCAGCAGCTTGGAGGCGGGAGTCTACAATGAGCAGTTCTTC.

This CDR3 reads CASSLRTEKLFF. CDR3 nucleotide sequence: TGTGCCAGCAGCCTTAGAACTGAAAAACTGTTTTTT. The chain couples TRBV3-1 (or the pseudogene TRBV3-2) to TRBJ1-4; D not certain. In germline, CDR1 is LGHDT, CDR2 YNNKEL (reference sequence). V was shortened by 4 bases and J by 7 bases, with 7 bases between the two germline ends. The CDR3 contains 12 residues.

The chain recombines TRBV5-4 with TRBJ2-2; TRBD2 matches 7 bases. The CDR3 loop spans 15 amino acids. Germline values: CDR1 SGHNT, CDR2 YYREEE (reference sequence). The V gene end was trimmed by 4 bases and the J gene end by 4 bases; junction bases not matched to a gene: 7. The CDR3 nucleotides read TGTGCCAGCAGCCCCGAGACTAGCAGCACCGGGGAGCTGTTTTTT. It specifies CASSPETSSTGELFF.

As for this clone: The junction does not match germline at one end; this may be a read error. The rearrangement links TRBV18 to TRBJ2-7; 9 positions agree with TRBD1. The length of the CDR3 is 14 residues. Germline values: CDR1 KGHSH, CDR2 LQKENI. The CDR3 protein is CASSPTPTGGKGDF. CDR3 DNA: TGTGCCAGCTCTCCAACACCGACAGGGGGGAAGGGGGACTTC.

The gene calls are TRBV10-1 and TRBJ2-7; 10 bases align to TRBD1. The CDR3 contains 15 residues. Germline assignment: CDR1 WNHNN and CDR2 SYGVQD (reference sequence). The J segment lost 3 bases and the V segment lost 8 bases, leaving 10 bases of the junction unmatched. The CDR3, as DNA: TGCGCCAGCGTACTGGGGGGACAGGGGCGCTACGAGCAGTACTTC. This codes for CASVLGGQGRYEQYF.

CDR3: CASSPAQADTEAFF. The CDR3 DNA sequence: TGTGCCAGCAGTCCCGCCCAGGCCGACACTGAAGCTTTCTTT. This rearrangement joins TRBV6-5 to TRBJ1-1; no clear D gene. The CDR3 has 14 residues. CDR1 MNHEY and CDR2 SVGAGI come from the germline V gene. Trimming cost V 5 bases and J 3 bases, with 13 bases left between them.

The chain uses TRBV19 and TRBJ2-5; 9 bases are a match to TRBD1. The length of the CDR3 is 15 residues. Germline V gives CDR1 LNHDA, CDR2 SQIVND (reference sequence). V dropped 6 bases and J dropped 2; count of bases not matched to a gene: 7. CDR3 region: CASRKSGTGQETQYF. DNA of the CDR3: TGTGCCAGTAGGAAGTCTGGGACAGGGCAAGAGACCCAGTACTTC.

Only one count was recorded for this clone. V usage is TRBV11-3 and J usage is TRBJ2-1, with 8 bases matching TRBD2. This CDR3 is 18 amino acids long. J gave up 8 bases and V 2 bases, and 17 bases lay outside the gene matches. Germline V lookup: CDR1 SGHNT, CDR2 YENEEA. CDR3 amino acids: CASSLRDPRAVAGYEQFF. CDR3 coding DNA: TGTGCCAGCAGCTTACGGGACCCTAGGGCGGTAGCGGGATATGAGCAGTTCTTC.